Below are 6 T cell receptor beta chains sequenced from a single sample in a study of T-cell memory formation after mild COVID-19. One entry per CDR3 protein results from TCRdb running MiXCR on the 5' RACE reads. The top ten clones hold around 2.4% of a sample with approximately 190,000 distinct CDR3 sequences, roughly 18% of them seen once. Sequencing used PBMCs or a T cell subset sorted from them (not recorded which). Receptors originate from an adult woman who had mild COVID-19 (a few samples of this study predate the infection). Cell type and time point are not known.

This clonotype occurred a few times. V is TRBV12-3 or TRBV12-4 and J is TRBJ2-1; no reliable D call. The CDR3 runs to 13 residues. Trimming took 6 bases from V and 3 from J, leaving 9 bases between them. The CDR3 DNA reads as TGTGCCAGCAGGAGGTCGAGCTACAATGAGCAGTTCTTC. It translates to CASRRSSYNEQFF.

This sequence joins TRBV12-3 or TRBV12-4 and TRBJ2-1; the D is unclear. Trimming pared 3 bases from V and 8 bases from J, leaving 5 bases between. The CDR3 runs 11 residues. The CDR3 here is CASSFSHEQFF. The CDR3 DNA reads as TGTGCCAGCAGTTTCTCCCATGAGCAGTTCTTC.

This clonotype occurred a few times. One junction end does not reproduce the germline sequence, and a read error may be involved. The rearrangement joins TRBV20-1 to TRBJ2-7; 8 nucleotides align to TRBD2. Per the germline V gene, CDR1 is DFQATT and CDR2 is SNEGSKA (reference sequence). The CDR3 covers 15 residues. The CDR3 protein is CSARAPSGRSYEQYF. The DNA of the CDR3 is TGCAGTGCCAGAGCCCCTAGCGGGCGCTCCTACGAGCAGTACTTC.

V gene TRBV7-3 combines with J gene TRBJ2-1; 12 positions agree with TRBD2. The germline gives CDR1 SGHTA, CDR2 FQGTGA. Trimming at V came to 5 bases and at J to 9 bases, leaving 8 bases not matched to a gene. This CDR3 comprises 15 residues. The CDR3 nucleotides read TGTGCCAGCAGCCCGACTAGCGGGAGAGGGGGTGAGCAGTTCTTC. It translates to CASSPTSGRGGEQFF. Looking up the rest from reference TRBV7-3 and TRBJ2-1 gives the full variable domain: GAGVSQTPSNKVTEKGKYVELRCDPISGHTALYWYRQSLGQGPEFLIYFQGTGAADDSGLPNDRFFAVRPEGSVSTLKIQRTERGDSAVYLCASSPTSGRGGEQFFGPGTRLTVL.

The chain has TRBV11-2 and TRBJ2-3; tentatively, D is TRBD1 or TRBD2 (5 bases each). There are 15 residues in the CDR3. V lost 1 base and J lost 2, with 10 bases in between. CDR1 and CDR2 (germline): SGHAT, FQNNGV. In DNA, the CDR3 is TGTGCCAGCAGCTTAGGGGTCGGGGCCACAGATACGCAGTATTTT. Its translation: CASSLGVGATDTQYF.

This CDR3 reads CSARAGGMNTEAFF. As DNA, the CDR3 is TGCAGCGCGCGGGCCGGGGGCATGAACACTGAAGCTTTCTTT. V is TRBV29-1 and J is TRBJ1-1; tentatively, D is TRBD1 (6 bases). Trimming removed 7 bases from V and 0 bases from J, with 15 bases in between. Germline CDR1 SQVTM, CDR2 ANQGSEA. The CDR3 is made up of 14 amino acids.